These 25 T cell receptor beta chains came from one sample sequenced in a study of OX40 agonist ivuxolimab in advanced cancers. Measured with immunoSEQ multiplex PCR; TCRdb has only the in-frame clones, and not every one. This table holds about 40,000 clones, approximately 90% found once. This material consisted of CD4+ or CD8+ T cells sorted from blood, taken in a trial of the OX40 agonist ivuxolimab. These receptor sequences come from an adult with an advanced solid tumor such as melanoma, head and neck, liver or kidney cancer.

The genes are TRBV29-1 and TRBJ1-2; the D gene is possibly TRBD1 (5 bases). The CDR3 is 13 residues long. Germline V gene data show CDR1 as SQVTM and CDR2 as ANQGSEA. The V end lost 2 bases, the J end lost 4 bases, and 11 bases lay between the germline ends. CDR3 amino acids: CSVEPGGGYGYTF. The CDR3 DNA follows: TGCAGCGTTGAACCCGGGGGTGGCTATGGCTACACCTTC.

The chain joins TRBV4-2 to TRBJ1-2; maybe TRBD1 (5 bases). CDR3 length equals 14 residues. CDR1 and CDR2 from the germline V gene are LGHNA and YNFKEQ. V lost 3 bases and J 5 bases, leaving 13 bases between the germline ends. Here the CDR3 reads CASSHRATLYGYTF. CDR3 coding DNA: TGTGCCAGCAGCCACAGGGCCACTCTTTATGGCTACACCTTC.

This clone was found a few times. The chain links TRBV14 to TRBJ2-3; D may match TRBD1 or TRBD2 (5 bases each). Germline CDR1 and CDR2: SGHDN and FVKESK. CDR3 length: 12 residues. V was cut by 6 bases and J by 3 bases, with 7 bases left in between. Here the CDR3 reads CASSEGTDTQYF. The CDR3 region has the DNA TGTGCCAGCAGTGAGGGGACAGATACGCAGTATTTT. Full variable domain (missing parts from reference TRBV14 and TRBJ2-3): EAGVTQFPSHSVIEKGQTVTLRCDPISGHDNLYWYRRVMGKEIKFLLHFVKESKQDESGMPNNRFLAERTGGTYSTLKVQPAELEDSGVYFCASSEGTDTQYFGPGTRLTVL.

The chain combines TRBV5-1 with TRBJ1-1, with D possibly TRBD1 on 6 matching bases. The germline gives CDR1 SGHRS, CDR2 YFSETQ. Trimming took off 6 bases at V and 3 bases at J, with 18 bases between the two ends. This CDR3 spans 15 amino acids. The CDR3 is CASTRGQGGDTEAFF. CDR3 sequence (DNA): TGCGCCAGCACCCGGGGGCAAGGGGGTGACACTGAAGCTTTCTTT.

The V gene is TRBV28, the J gene TRBJ1-5; tentative D call: TRBD1 (6 bases). The V end lost 6 bases, the J end lost 7 bases, and 10 bases lay between the germline ends. Germline assignment: CDR1 MDHEN and CDR2 SYDVKM. The CDR3 has 12 amino acids. Written as DNA, the CDR3 is TGTGCCAGCAGGCAACAGGGACAGCCCCAGCATTTT. It translates to CASRQQGQPQHF.

The V call is TRBV6-6, the J call TRBJ2-7; no definite D call. CDR1 and CDR2 (germline): MNHNY, SVGAGI (reference sequence). V was trimmed by 6 bases and J by 2 bases, leaving 8 bases between them. The CDR3 has 12 amino acids. The CDR3 sequence is CASSPQPYEQYF. The DNA for the CDR3 is TGTGCCAGCAGCCCTCAACCCTACGAGCAGTACTTC.

The J gene is TRBJ1-6, the V gene TRBV6-5; D remains unclear. CDR3 size: 13 residues. Germline V lookup: CDR1 MNHEY, CDR2 SVGAGI. V lost 10 bases and J 9 bases, leaving 16 bases between the germline ends. In DNA form, the CDR3 reads TGTGCCACGTCCGCAAGGGCTCCTTCACCCCTCCACTTT. This sequence encodes CATSARAPSPLHF.

The chain carries TRBV29-1 and TRBJ2-3; 8 bases agree with TRBD1. Germline trimming cut 4 bases from V and 7 bases from J; bases unmatched to any gene: 10. The CDR3 loop spans 14 amino acids. Germline V gene lookup returns CDR1 SQVTM and CDR2 ANQGSEA. Written as DNA, the CDR3 is TGCAGCGTTGCTAGGGACAGGTCGGTTAATACGCAGTATTTT. Its protein product is CSVARDRSVNTQYF.

This chain connects TRBV14 to TRBJ2-7; D is unresolved. Germline assignment: CDR1 SGHDN and CDR2 FVKESK. Trimming took off 0 bases at V and 3 bases at J, with 6 bases between the two ends. The CDR3 spans 13 residues. CDR3 sequence reads: CASSQELIYEQYF. CDR3 bases: TGTGCCAGCAGCCAAGAACTCATCTACGAGCAGTACTTC.

V and J are TRBV7-3 and TRBJ1-5; D is possibly TRBD1 (5 bases). Trimming removed 1 base from V and 4 bases from J, with 14 bases in between. The germline gives CDR1 SGHTA, CDR2 FQGTGA. The CDR3 sequence is 16 residues long. CDR3 sequence reads: CASSLIGQGRNQPQHF. CDR3 sequence (DNA): TGTGCCAGCAGCTTAATAGGGCAGGGACGGAATCAGCCCCAGCATTTT.

This clone was detected once. This rearrangement joins TRBV5-6 to TRBJ1-5; TRBD1 matches 7 bases. Per germline, CDR1 SGHDT and CDR2 YYEEEE. The V gene end was trimmed by 3 bases and the J gene end by 7 bases; junction bases not matched to a gene: 4. The CDR3 has 13 amino acids. CDR3 coding DNA: TGTGCCAGCAGCTCTCAGGGGGGCCAGCCCCAGCATTTT. Translated: CASSSQGGQPQHF.

V and J are TRBV9 and TRBJ2-2; D remains ambiguous. With 2 bases removed from V and 0 bases from J, the gap between germline ends came to 8 bases. Germline values: CDR1 SGDLS, CDR2 YYNGEE. The CDR3 is made up of 15 amino acids. The CDR3 region is CASSVTQSNTGELFF. In nucleotides, the CDR3 is TGTGCCAGCAGCGTGACACAGTCGAACACCGGGGAGCTGTTTTTT.

V and J are TRBV27 and TRBJ1-6; D gene unclear. Germline V gene sequence: CDR1 MNHEY, CDR2 SMNVEV (reference sequence). The CDR3 totals 12 residues. V was clipped by 6 bases and J by 10 bases, with 10 bases between them. In DNA, the CDR3 is TGTGCCAGCAGCCGCGTAGAGTCACCCCTCCACTTT. Translation gives CASSRVESPLHF.

The chain has TRBV7-9 and TRBJ2-7, with a weak D call TRBD1 (5 bases). The V end lost 5 bases, the J end lost 0 bases, and 11 bases lay between the germline ends. This CDR3 contains 14 residues. CDR1 is SEHNR, CDR2 FQNEAQ, per germline (reference sequence). CDR3 bases: TGTGCCAGCAGCCCCCGACAGAGCTCCTACGAGCAGTACTTC. Translating gives CASSPRQSSYEQYF.

This clone was picked up a small number of times. This rearrangement joins TRBV5-4 to TRBJ2-1; the D is unclear. CDR3 length: 14 amino acids. The ends were cut back, 7 bases at V and 9 bases at J, with 20 bases in the middle. Germline-derived CDR1 and CDR2 are SGHNT and YYREEE (reference sequence). Here the CDR3 DNA reads TGTGCCAGCTTACCGGGCCCTGGACGCCTTGAGCAGTTCTTC. Encoded protein: CASLPGPGRLEQFF. The full variable domain, its missing parts supplied by reference TRBV5-4 and TRBJ2-1, is ETGVTQSPTHLIKTRGQQVTLRCSSQSGHNTVSWYQQALGQGPQFIFQYYREEENGRGNFPPRFSGLQFPNYSSELNVNALELDDSALYLCASLPGPGRLEQFFGPGTRLTVL.

V gene TRBV7-3 combines with J gene TRBJ2-3; 8 bases line up with TRBD2. Trimming took 5 bases from V and 5 from J; bases not matched to a gene: 12. The CDR3 contains 16 residues. CDR1 is SGHTA and CDR2 is FQGTGA in the germline V gene. The CDR3 DNA reads as TGTGCCAGCAGCGGGATGGCGGGGGGCAGTAGAGATACGCAGTATTTT. Protein sequence: CASSGMAGGSRDTQYF. Full variable domain (rest looked up from reference TRBV7-3 and TRBJ2-3): GAGVSQTPSNKVTEKGKYVELRCDPISGHTALYWYRQSLGQGPEFLIYFQGTGAADDSGLPNDRFFAVRPEGSVSTLKIQRTERGDSAVYLCASSGMAGGSRDTQYFGPGTRLTVL.

V gene TRBV18 combines with J gene TRBJ1-4; D is ambiguous. The CDR3 totals 18 residues. The germline V gene has CDR1 KGHSH and CDR2 LQKENI. Trimming cost V 6 bases and J 0 bases, with 20 bases left between them. As DNA, the CDR3 is TGTGCCAGCTCTCTAAAAGACGGCAGGCCGTCAACTAATGAAAAACTGTTTTTT. Amino acid sequence: CASSLKDGRPSTNEKLFF.

V and J are TRBV6-1 and TRBJ2-7; maybe TRBD1 (6 bases). Trimming pared 2 bases from V and 0 bases from J, leaving 14 bases between. The CDR3 length is 16 residues. Germline V gene sequence: CDR1 MNHNS, CDR2 SASEGT. This CDR3 reads CASSERLVGASYEQYF. CDR3 DNA: TGTGCCAGCAGTGAAAGGCTAGTGGGGGCCTCCTACGAGCAGTACTTC.

This clone came up once. CDR3 protein: CASSPRDGINSPLHF. The DNA for the CDR3 is TGTGCCAGCAGTCCCCGGGACGGGATTAATTCACCCCTCCACTTT. The rearrangement joins TRBV2 to TRBJ1-6; the D gene is possibly TRBD1 (5 bases). CDR1 and CDR2 from the germline V gene are SNHLY and FYNNEI. The germline V and J ends were trimmed by 5 bases and 6 bases, with 14 bases remaining between them. The CDR3 contains 15 residues. Filled out from reference TRBV2 and TRBJ1-6, the complete variable domain reads EPEVTQTPSHQVTQMGQEVILRCVPISNHLYFYWYRQILGQKVEFLVSFYNNEISEKSEIFDDQFSVERPDGSNFTLKIRSTKLEDSAMYFCASSPRDGINSPLHFGNGTRLTVT.

DNA of the CDR3: TGTGCCAGCAGCTTGCCGAGCCAAAATGAAAAACTGTTTTTT. Encoded protein: CASSLPSQNEKLFF. The V and J genes are TRBV7-8 and TRBJ1-4; D is undetermined. From germline, CDR1 is SGHVS and CDR2 FQNEAQ. CDR3 size: 14 residues. Trimming stripped 3 bases from V and 5 bases from J, with 10 bases between.

The rearrangement joins TRBV29-1 to TRBJ1-4; D gene ambiguous. CDR1 and CDR2 from the germline V gene are SQVTM and ANQGSEA. CDR3 size: 13 residues. Trimming left V 7 bases short and J 5 bases short, with 14 bases between. The CDR3 loop reads CSASGSFNEKLFF. CDR3 coding DNA: TGCAGCGCCTCTGGAAGCTTCAATGAAAAACTGTTTTTT.

This clone was recorded a few times. The chain links TRBV6-1 to TRBJ2-5; tentatively, D is TRBD2 (6 bases). The CDR3 covers 14 residues. V lost 7 bases and J 9 bases, leaving 21 bases between the germline ends. The germline V gene has CDR1 MNHNS and CDR2 SASEGT. CDR3 DNA: TGTGCCAGCACTCCTCTAGGTGGGGGGTATTCCCAGTACTTC. It translates to CASTPLGGGYSQYF.

The chain is built from TRBV9 and TRBJ2-3; no firm D call. Trimming took 4 bases from V and 0 from J, leaving 9 bases between them. Germline CDR1 is SGDLS and CDR2 is YYNGEE. The CDR3 contains 14 residues. CDR3 loop: CASSSQSSTDTQYF. The CDR3 DNA is TGTGCCAGCAGCTCCCAATCTAGCACAGATACGCAGTATTTT.

As to this clone: An end of the junction does not agree with germline; a read error may underlie this. This chain joins TRBV19 and TRBJ2-5; tentative D call: TRBD2 (8 bases). Germline V gene lookup returns CDR1 LNHDA and CDR2 SQIVND (reference sequence). The CDR3 runs 15 residues. CDR3 protein: CASSIGRGDREAQYF. For the CDR3, the DNA is TGTGCCAGTAGTATCGGGCGGGGGGACAGAGAGGCCCAGTACTTC.

The gene calls are TRBV7-2 and TRBJ2-7; tentatively, D is TRBD2 (6 bases). CDR3 length: 14 amino acids. V was pared by 2 bases and J by 2 bases, with 10 bases between. From germline, CDR1 is SGHTA and CDR2 FQGNSA. The CDR3 is CASSLSLATYEQYF. In nucleotides, the CDR3 is TGTGCCAGCAGCTTATCTCTAGCGACCTACGAGCAGTACTTC. The full variable domain, in which reference TRBV7-2 and TRBJ2-7 provide the parts outside the CDR3, is GAGVSQSPSNKVTEKGKDVELRCDPISGHTALYWYRQSLGQGLEFLIYFQGNSAPDKSGLPSDRFSAERTGGSVSTLTIQRTQQEDSAVYLCASSLSLATYEQYFGPGTRLTVT.